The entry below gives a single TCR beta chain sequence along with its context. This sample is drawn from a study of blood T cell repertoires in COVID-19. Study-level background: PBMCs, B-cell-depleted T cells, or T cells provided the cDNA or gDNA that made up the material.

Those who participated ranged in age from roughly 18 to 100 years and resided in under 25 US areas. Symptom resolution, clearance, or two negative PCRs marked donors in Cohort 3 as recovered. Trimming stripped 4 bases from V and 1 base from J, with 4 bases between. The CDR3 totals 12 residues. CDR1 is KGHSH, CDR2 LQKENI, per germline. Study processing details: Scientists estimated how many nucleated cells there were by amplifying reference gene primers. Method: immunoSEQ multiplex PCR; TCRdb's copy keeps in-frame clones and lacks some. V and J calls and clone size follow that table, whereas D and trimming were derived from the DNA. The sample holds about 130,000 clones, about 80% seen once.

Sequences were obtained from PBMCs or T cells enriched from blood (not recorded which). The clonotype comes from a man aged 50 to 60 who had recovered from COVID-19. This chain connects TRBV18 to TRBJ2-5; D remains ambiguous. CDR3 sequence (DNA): TGTGCCAGCTCACGAGTCCAAGAGACCCAGTACTTC. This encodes CASSRVQETQYF.